This T cell receptor beta chain came from a study of CDR3 diversity in severe acne. This CDR3 region has 12 residues. V was trimmed by 6 bases and J by 6 bases, leaving 12 bases between them. Per germline, CDR1 MNHNY and CDR2 SVGAGI (reference sequence). TCRdb called the PCR reads again in MiXCR, with one record for every CDR3 protein. The sample has 84,000 or so distinct CDR3 sequences, over 45% seen once. Material for sequencing was blood. The chain joins TRBV6-6 to TRBJ2-7; D gene uncertain. This clonotype was obtained from a male donor in good health, serving as a control. CDR3 residues: CASSRDNGEQYF. The DNA for the CDR3 is TGTGCCAGCAGCCGAGACAACGGCGAGCAGTACTTC.